Listed here is a single T cell receptor (beta chain). This sample stems from a study of blood T cell repertoires in COVID-19. Germline V lookup: CDR1 MNHEY, CDR2 SVGAGI. V lost 6 bases, J lost 4 bases, and 4 bases stayed unmatched. The CDR3 is 14 amino acids. Study processing details: Reference gene primer amplification gave estimated nucleated cell counts. Using immunoSEQ multiplex PCR, the repertoire was profiled, and TCRdb retains in-frame clones only, with some absent. V, J and clone size derive from that table, while D and trimming were established from the DNA sequence. Here the sample spans over 25,000 clones, roughly 90% being singletons.

The chain employs TRBV6-5 and TRBJ1-1, with 11 bases identical to TRBD1. The clonotype comes from a man aged 55 to 69 with acute or convalescent COVID-19. Sequences were obtained from peripheral blood. CDR3 bases: TGTGCCAGCAGGGACAGGGGGCGCGGCACTGAAGCTTTCTTT. It translates to CASRDRGRGTEAFF.